This T cell receptor (beta chain) was sequenced during a study of preoperative IRX-2 immunotherapy in early breast cancer. Measured with immunoSEQ multiplex PCR; TCRdb has only the in-frame clones, and not every one. The sample shows tens of thousands of clones, around nine tenths of them seen only once. Described treatment: preoperative locoregional IRX-2 cytokine immunotherapy. Preoperative locoregional IRX-2 cytokine immunotherapy was tested in the phase Ib source study. This CDR3 has 17 amino acids. Germline loops: CDR1 LNHDA, CDR2 SQIVND (reference sequence). Trimming stripped 0 bases from V and 8 bases from J, with 20 bases between.

The sample consisted of tumor tissue, taken after IRX-2 immunotherapy. This clonotype was obtained from a human donor with breast cancer. This chain joins TRBV19 and TRBJ2-1; D gene ambiguous. This CDR3 reads CASSIDHGGPLGDEQFF. In nucleotides, the CDR3 is TGTGCCAGTAGTATAGATCACGGCGGCCCCTTGGGCGATGAGCAGTTCTTC.